The 31 T cell receptor beta chains below come from one sample, sequenced in a study of blood T cell repertoires in COVID-19. The protocol was immunoSEQ multiplex PCR, while the TCRdb copy is restricted to in-frame clones and leaves out a portion. The table has under 200,000 clones, more than 65% seen once. The source material was PBMCs or T cells enriched from blood (not recorded which). All receptors come from a middle-aged woman with acute COVID-19.

This chain uses TRBV14 with TRBJ2-1, with 9 positions matching TRBD2. CDR1 SGHDN and CDR2 FVKESK come from the germline V gene. This CDR3 contains 16 residues. V lost 2 bases, J lost 2 bases, and 4 bases stayed unmatched. CDR3 DNA sequence: TGTGCCAGCAGCCAATCCGGACTAGCGCCCTACAATGAGCAGTTCTTC. Protein sequence: CASSQSGLAPYNEQFF.

The CDR3 protein is CASSPETVSGSPLHF. For the CDR3, the DNA is TGCGCCAGCAGCCCCGAAACAGTCAGCGGTTCACCCCTCCACTTT. The V gene is TRBV5-1, the J gene TRBJ1-6; D gene unclear. Germline CDR1 SGHRS, CDR2 YFSETQ. Trimming cost V 4 bases and J 9 bases, with 17 bases left between them. CDR3 length: 15 amino acids.

This clone is a singleton in its sample. CDR3 region: CASSPGQAHTQYF. The CDR3 nucleotides are TGCGCCAGCAGCCCAGGACAGGCCCATACGCAGTATTTT. This rearrangement joins TRBV5-1 to TRBJ2-3; 7 bases match TRBD1. Germline lookup yields CDR1 SGHRS and CDR2 YFSETQ. The junction had 6 bases not matched to a gene; V was cut back by 4 bases and J by 7 bases. The CDR3 has 13 residues.

V is TRBV7-6 and J is TRBJ2-3, with 9 bases fitting TRBD2. The trim removed 4 bases at V and 2 bases at J, leaving 7 bases unmatched. Germline assignment: CDR1 SGHVS and CDR2 FNYEAQ. The CDR3 runs to 16 residues. As DNA, the CDR3 is TGTGCCAGCAGCTCTCTCGGACTAGCGTTCACAGATACGCAGTATTTT. Translated, it gives CASSSLGLAFTDTQYF.

This clone is a singleton in its sample. V and J are TRBV7-9 and TRBJ1-2, with D possibly matching TRBD1 (6 bases). The CDR3 totals 18 residues. V gave up 4 bases and J gave up 4 bases, with 25 bases separating them. Germline CDR1 is SEHNR and CDR2 is FQNEAQ (reference sequence). The CDR3 loop reads CASSSSGTNDYKGYGYTF. CDR3 nucleotide sequence: TGTGCCAGCAGCTCCTCCGGGACAAATGATTATAAGGGCTATGGCTACACCTTC.

This chain links TRBV18 with TRBJ2-5, with 8 bases identical to TRBD2. Losses at the gene ends were 2 bases for V and 7 bases for J; bases not matched to a gene: 9. The germline gives CDR1 KGHSH, CDR2 LQKENI. The CDR3 has 15 residues. CDR3 DNA: TGTGCCAGCTCACCAGCGGGGGGCCCCTTTTCGACCCAGTACTTC. Protein sequence: CASSPAGGPFSTQYF.

The CDR3 loop reads CASSQGVAGYEQYF. For the CDR3, the DNA is TGCGCCAGCAGCCAAGGGGTAGCGGGATACGAGCAGTACTTC. The chain links TRBV5-1 to TRBJ2-7; 8 nucleotides agree with TRBD2. Germline V gene lookup returns CDR1 SGHRS and CDR2 YFSETQ. The CDR3 has 14 residues. Losses at the gene ends were 4 bases for V and 4 bases for J; bases not matched to a gene: 7. The whole variable domain, filled in from reference TRBV5-1 and TRBJ2-7, reads KAGVTQTPRYLIKTRGQQVTLSCSPISGHRSVSWYQQTPGQGLQFLFEYFSETQRNKGNFPGRFSGRQFSNSRSEMNVSTLELGDSALYLCASSQGVAGYEQYFGPGTRLTVT.

The chain carries TRBV5-1 and TRBJ1-3; 11 bases are a match to TRBD1. With 0 bases clipped from V and 0 bases from J, the junction kept 5 bases outside the gene matches. The CDR3 loop spans 18 amino acids. Germline CDR1 is SGHRS and CDR2 is YFSETQ. The CDR3 region has the DNA TGCGCCAGCAGCTTGGGTGGGACAGGGGGACTCTCTGGAAACACCATATATTTT. This codes for CASSLGGTGGLSGNTIYF.

This chain links TRBV7-6 with TRBJ2-7; 8 bases agree with TRBD1. The length of the CDR3 is 16 residues. V lost 1 base to trimming and J lost 5 bases; unmatched junction nucleotides: 10. Per the germline V gene, CDR1 is SGHVS and CDR2 is FNYEAQ. The CDR3 nucleotides read TGTGCCAGCAGCTTAGGCGTGACAGGGGTGGTCGACGAGCAGTACTTC. It translates to CASSLGVTGVVDEQYF.

This clone was counted a single time. The genes are TRBV19 and TRBJ2-5; 9 positions agree with TRBD2. The CDR3 length is 13 residues. V trimming: 10 bases; J trimming: 4 bases; junction bases outside the gene matches: 7. CDR1 LNHDA and CDR2 SQIVND come from the germline V gene (reference sequence). CDR3 coding DNA: TGTGCCACCAAGACTAGCGGTATAGAGACCCAGTACTTC. Protein product: CATKTSGIETQYF.

The chain couples TRBV5-6 to TRBJ1-1; D is unclear. The CDR3 length is 15 residues. V gave up 0 bases and J gave up 2 bases, with 11 bases separating them. Germline CDR1 SGHDT, CDR2 YYEEEE. In nucleotides, the CDR3 is TGTGCCAGCAGCTTGGCCCTAAATATTAACACTGAAGCTTTCTTT. Amino acid sequence: CASSLALNINTEAFF.

The gene calls are TRBV13 and TRBJ1-5, with 7 positions matching TRBD1. The trim removed 5 bases at V and 2 bases at J, leaving 12 bases unmatched. CDR3 length: 17 residues. CDR1 is PRHDT and CDR2 is FYEKMQ in the germline V gene (reference sequence). CDR3: CASSALGQISGNQPQHF. CDR3 nucleotides: TGTGCCAGCAGCGCGTTGGGACAGATCTCGGGCAATCAGCCCCAGCATTTT. The entire variable domain, with the rest obtained from reference TRBV13 and TRBJ1-5, is as follows: AAGVIQSPRHLIKEKRETATLKCYPIPRHDTVYWYQQGPGQDPQFLISFYEKMQSDKGSIPDRFSAQQFSDYHSELNMSSLELGDSALYFCASSALGQISGNQPQHFGDGTRLSIL.

The chain joins TRBV6-1 to TRBJ2-5, with 9 nucleotides matching TRBD2. After removal of 0 bases from V and 5 bases from J, the junction contained 13 bases not matched to a gene. Germline CDR1 and CDR2: MNHNS and SASEGT. There are 18 residues in the CDR3. CDR3: CASSEALAGAAVGETQYF. The CDR3 DNA reads as TGTGCCAGCAGTGAAGCTTTAGCGGGAGCCGCGGTAGGGGAGACCCAGTACTTC.

The V call is TRBV19, the J call TRBJ2-5; 13 bases fit TRBD2. Per germline, CDR1 LNHDA and CDR2 SQIVND (reference sequence). The CDR3 is 16 amino acids. With 8 bases clipped from V and 5 bases from J, the junction kept 11 bases outside the gene matches. The CDR3 DNA sequence: TGTGCCAGTCGACTAGCGGGAGGACCCTCGGGGGAGACCCAGTACTTC. As protein: CASRLAGGPSGETQYF.

The rearrangement joins TRBV27 to TRBJ1-1; 8 nucleotides align to TRBD1. Germline V gene data show CDR1 as MNHEY and CDR2 as SMNVEV (reference sequence). The V and J ends lost 7 bases and 1 base, in that order; junction bases with no gene match: 8. The CDR3 length is 15 residues. In DNA form, the CDR3 reads TGTGCCAGCAAGAAGAAGGACAGGGAGAACACTGAAGCTTTCTTT. Translated: CASKKKDRENTEAFF.

This chain joins TRBV7-3 and TRBJ2-1; 8 bases are a match to TRBD1. Germline V gives CDR1 SGHTA, CDR2 FQGTGA. V shed 5 bases and J 2 bases; nucleotides not matched to a gene: 5. The CDR3 contains 15 residues. CDR3 sequence reads: CASSRTTGAYNEQFF. The DNA of the CDR3 is TGTGCCAGCAGCCGCACGACAGGGGCCTACAATGAGCAGTTCTTC.

This clone was found a few times. The V gene is TRBV6-1, the J gene TRBJ1-4; no clear D gene. The germline gives CDR1 MNHNS, CDR2 SASEGT. The V end was cut by 3 bases, the J end by 6 bases, with 14 bases between. This CDR3 comprises 15 residues. The CDR3 loop reads CASSDGGVSYEKLFF. CDR3 in DNA: TGTGCCAGCAGTGATGGCGGGGTATCATATGAAAAACTGTTTTTT.

V is TRBV9 and J is TRBJ2-1; TRBD2 aligns across 7 bases. V shed 4 bases and J 4 bases; nucleotides not matched to a gene: 8. Germline V lookup: CDR1 SGDLS, CDR2 YYNGEE. The CDR3 extends over 15 amino acids. The CDR3 reads CASSPIAGPYNEQFF. The CDR3 DNA is TGTGCCAGCAGCCCTATAGCGGGCCCATACAATGAGCAGTTCTTC.

The J gene is TRBJ1-2, the V gene TRBV3-1 (or the pseudogene TRBV3-2); 8 nucleotides match TRBD1. Trimming at V came to 4 bases and at J to 2 bases, leaving 6 bases not matched to a gene. Per the germline V gene, CDR1 is LGHDT and CDR2 is YNNKEL (reference sequence). The CDR3 covers 15 residues. The CDR3 here is CASSLTGQANYGYTF. CDR3 coding DNA: TGTGCCAGCAGCCTCACGGGACAGGCCAACTATGGCTACACCTTC.

The chain combines TRBV6-1 with TRBJ2-3; TRBD1 might be the D (6 bases). The V gene lost 2 bases and the J gene lost 5 bases, with 14 bases spanning the gap. The CDR3 extends over 15 amino acids. Germline CDR1 MNHNS, CDR2 SASEGT. The CDR3: CASSEQGRRGDTQYF. The CDR3 nucleotides are TGTGCCAGCAGTGAACAGGGGCGCAGGGGAGATACGCAGTATTTT.

This clone occurred a few times. J is TRBJ1-5 and V is TRBV2; no clear D gene. CDR3 size: 11 residues. Deletions cut 3 bases from V and 11 bases from J, with 8 bases between. Per the germline V gene, CDR1 is SNHLY and CDR2 is FYNNEI. CDR3 region: CASSDMRAQHF. In DNA form, the CDR3 reads TGTGCCAGCAGTGATATGAGGGCCCAGCATTTT.

The chain recombines TRBV3-1 (or the pseudogene TRBV3-2) with TRBJ2-4, with a tentative D call TRBD1 (6 bases). The CDR3 has 17 amino acids. Trimming pared 1 base from V and 4 bases from J, leaving 17 bases between. The germline V gene encodes CDR1 LGHDT and CDR2 YNNKEL (reference sequence). For the CDR3, the DNA is TGTGCCAGCAGCCAAGTATTGGGGAATACAGGGAAAAACATTCAGTACTTC. It is translated as CASSQVLGNTGKNIQYF.

The V gene is TRBV18, the J gene TRBJ2-2, with 10 bases fitting TRBD2. This CDR3 is built from 16 residues. Germline CDR1 reads KGHSH; CDR2 reads LQKENI. The V segment lost 2 bases and the J segment 0 bases; nucleotides outside the gene matches: 0. CDR3 coding DNA: TGTGCCAGCTCACCAACTAGCGGGACGAACACCGGGGAGCTGTTTTTT. Encoded protein: CASSPTSGTNTGELFF.

CDR3 region: CASSKLAGGGYEQFF. In DNA, the CDR3 is TGTGCCAGTAGTAAGCTAGCGGGAGGTGGATATGAGCAGTTCTTC. This chain links TRBV19 with TRBJ2-1; TRBD2 matches at 11 bases. This CDR3 comprises 15 residues. Germline CDR1 and CDR2: LNHDA and SQIVND (reference sequence). V trimming: 4 bases; J trimming: 8 bases; junction bases outside the gene matches: 7.

This rearrangement joins TRBV21-1 to TRBJ2-1; the D segment call TRBD2 is taken from the table without a DNA check. TRBV21-1 is deemed a pseudogene. This CDR3 comprises 21 residues. CDR3 loop: CASSKAGKPILDFPSYNEQFF. CDR3 coding DNA: TGTGCCAGCAGCAAAGCGGGAAAGCCAATACTGGACTTCCCCTCCTACAATGAGCAGTTCTTC.

V and J are TRBV7-2 and TRBJ1-2; no clear D gene. The length of the CDR3 is 12 residues. V lost 5 bases, J lost 6 bases, and 10 bases lay in between. Germline V CDR1 and CDR2: SGHTA, FQGNSA. The CDR3 bases are TGTGCCAGCAGCCCCCAGTTTCATGGCTACACCTTC. Encoded protein: CASSPQFHGYTF.

The CDR3 DNA follows: TGCGCCAGCAGCTTGGCGGGTAGCGGGAGGACAGATACGCAGTATTTT. It codes for CASSLAGSGRTDTQYF. This chain joins TRBV5-1 and TRBJ2-3; 10 bases agree with TRBD2. With 0 bases clipped from V and 3 bases from J, the junction kept 4 bases outside the gene matches. Germline V gene sequence: CDR1 SGHRS, CDR2 YFSETQ. This CDR3 has 16 amino acids.

This chain links TRBV4-1 with TRBJ2-5, with D possibly TRBD2 on 6 matching bases. Per the germline V gene, CDR1 is MGHRA and CDR2 is YSYEKL. Trimming stripped 1 base from V and 5 bases from J, with 14 bases between. The CDR3 spans 15 residues. CDR3 nucleotides: TGCGCCAGCAGCCAAGTGCGACCTGGAGGGGAGACCCAGTACTTC. Protein: CASSQVRPGGETQYF.

V usage is TRBV29-1 and J usage is TRBJ2-4; D call uncertain. Germline lookup yields CDR1 SQVTM and CDR2 ANQGSEA. The V and J ends lost 0 bases and 1 base respectively, with 4 bases between them. This CDR3 spans 13 amino acids. CDR3 protein: CSVEDGAKNIQYF. CDR3 in DNA: TGCAGCGTTGAAGACGGGGCCAAAAACATTCAGTACTTC.

The V gene is TRBV2, the J gene TRBJ2-1, with 14 nucleotides matching TRBD2. The CDR3 totals 16 residues. Germline V gene data show CDR1 as SNHLY and CDR2 as FYNNEI. V lost 7 bases and J lost 6; bases outside the gene matches: 8. CDR3 amino acids: CASKVKGLAGANEQFF. In DNA form, the CDR3 reads TGTGCCAGCAAGGTGAAGGGACTAGCGGGAGCCAATGAGCAGTTCTTC.

The J gene is TRBJ2-7, the V gene TRBV27; 12 bases fit TRBD2. There are 19 residues in the CDR3. Germline CDR1 MNHEY, CDR2 SMNVEV (reference sequence). Trimming cost V 0 bases and J 0 bases; bases outside gene matches: 9. CDR3: CASSLSGLAGGPPSYEQYF. Written as DNA, the CDR3 is TGTGCCAGCAGTTTATCTGGGCTAGCGGGAGGGCCACCCTCCTACGAGCAGTACTTC.